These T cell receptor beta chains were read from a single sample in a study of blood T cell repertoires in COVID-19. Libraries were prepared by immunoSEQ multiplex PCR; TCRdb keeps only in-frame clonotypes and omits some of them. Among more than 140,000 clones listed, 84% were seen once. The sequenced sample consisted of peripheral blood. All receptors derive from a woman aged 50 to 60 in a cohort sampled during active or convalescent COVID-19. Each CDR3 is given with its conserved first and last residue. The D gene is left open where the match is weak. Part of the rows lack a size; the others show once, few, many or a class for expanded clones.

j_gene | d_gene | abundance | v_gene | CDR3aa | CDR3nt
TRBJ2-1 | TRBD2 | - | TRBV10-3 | CAISGRVVGGPDSNEQFF | TGTGCCATATCGGGGAGGGTCGTCGGGGGACCCGACAGCAATGAGCAGTTCTTC
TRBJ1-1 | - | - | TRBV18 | CASSLLGGKGTMNTEAFF | TGTGCCAGCTCACTCCTTGGGGGCAAGGGGACGATGAACACTGAAGCTTTCTTT
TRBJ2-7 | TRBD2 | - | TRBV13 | CASSLLLAESYEQYF | TGTGCCAGCAGCTTACTTCTAGCGGAGAGCTACGAGCAGTACTTC
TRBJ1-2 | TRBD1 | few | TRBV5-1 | CASSSTRDRPNYGYTF | TGCGCCAGCAGCTCGACCCGGGACAGACCTAACTATGGCTACACCTTC
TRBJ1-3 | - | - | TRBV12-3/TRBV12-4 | CASSRGQGNTIYF | TGTGCCAGCAGTCGAGGACAGGGAAACACCATATATTTT
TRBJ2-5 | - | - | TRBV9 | CASSVGGKQETQYF | TGTGCCAGCAGCGTAGGCGGGAAACAAGAGACCCAGTACTTC
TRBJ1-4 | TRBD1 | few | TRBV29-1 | CSVGDSSTNEKLFF | TGCAGCGTTGGGGACAGTTCAACTAATGAAAAACTGTTTTTT
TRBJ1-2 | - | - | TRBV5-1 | CASSGGFTANYGYTF | TGCGCCAGCAGCGGAGGGTTTACGGCTAACTATGGCTACACCTTC
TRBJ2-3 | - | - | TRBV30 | CAWSGVASTDTQYF | TGTGCCTGGAGTGGGGTAGCGAGCACAGATACGCAGTATTTT
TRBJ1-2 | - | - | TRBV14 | CASSQVNVGGYGYTF | TGTGCCAGCAGCCAAGTAAACGTGGGGGGGTATGGCTACACCTTC